This passage covers 8 T cell receptor beta chains from one sample sequenced in a study of cytomegalovirus exposure and HLA in healthy donors. The primer mix had 60 Vbeta and 13 Jbeta primers. Repertoires were generated with immunoSEQ multiplex PCR, while TCRdb's copy carries only in-frame clones and drops some. The top ten clones hold approximately 5% of a sample with roughly 120,000 clones, roughly 80% of them seen once. Sample: PBMCs. The origin of the receptors is a woman in her thirties in good health and CMV-seropositive.

V is TRBV6-5 and J is TRBJ1-3; 7 bases align to TRBD1. Germline CDR1 MNHEY, CDR2 SVGAGI. This CDR3 comprises 13 residues. V lost 5 bases, J lost 4 bases, and 2 bases stayed unmatched. The CDR3 reads CASSTGQGNTIYF. The CDR3 DNA is TGTGCCAGCAGTACGGGACAGGGAAACACCATATATTTT.

The CDR3 here is CASSLEVRGHYNEQFF. The CDR3 nucleotides read TGTGCCAGCAGCTTAGAAGTTAGGGGGCATTACAATGAGCAGTTCTTC. This chain uses TRBV7-6 with TRBJ2-1; 7 bases are shared with TRBD1. Germline CDR1 is SGHVS and CDR2 is FNYEAQ. The ends lost 1 base at V and 4 bases at J; junction bases unmatched: 7. The CDR3 runs to 16 residues.

J is TRBJ1-1 and V is TRBV11-3; no firm D call. Trimming pared 1 base from V and 7 bases from J, leaving 7 bases between. This CDR3 has 12 residues. Germline V gives CDR1 SGHNT, CDR2 YENEEA. The DNA of the CDR3 is TGTGCCAGCAGCTTAGGAATCAGTGAAGCTTTCTTT. Its protein is CASSLGISEAFF.

The rearrangement uses TRBV5-4 and TRBJ1-2; D not resolved. Germline CDR1 is SGHNT and CDR2 is YYREEE (reference sequence). The CDR3 is made up of 15 amino acids. The germline V and J ends were trimmed by 2 bases and 3 bases, with 14 bases remaining between them. The CDR3 loop reads CASSLEVDTDYGYTF. For the CDR3, the DNA is TGTGCCAGCAGCTTAGAAGTCGACACTGACTATGGCTACACCTTC.

This clone was observed a single time. The chain has TRBV5-4 and TRBJ2-3, with 7 bases aligning to TRBD1. Germline CDR1 SGHNT, CDR2 YYREEE (reference sequence). CDR3 length equals 16 residues. With 4 bases clipped from V and 3 bases from J, the junction kept 11 bases outside the gene matches. This CDR3 reads CASSPAGDRSTDTQYF. For the CDR3, the DNA is TGTGCCAGCAGCCCTGCCGGGGACAGATCAACAGATACGCAGTATTTT.

V is TRBV9 and J is TRBJ1-2; 7 positions agree with TRBD1. Germline V gene lookup returns CDR1 SGDLS and CDR2 YYNGEE. The CDR3 totals 16 residues. Unmatched junction bases numbered 9, after V lost 4 bases and J lost 0 bases. CDR3 loop: CASSLGQTLTNYGYTF. The DNA for the CDR3 is TGTGCCAGCAGCCTGGGACAGACCCTAACTAACTATGGCTACACCTTC. Using reference TRBV9 and TRBJ1-2 for the parts outside the CDR3, the full variable domain is DSGVTQTPKHLITATGQRVTLRCSPRSGDLSVYWYQQSLDQGLQFLIQYYNGEERAKGNILERFSAQQFPDLHSELNLSSLELGDSALYFCASSLGQTLTNYGYTFGSGTRLTVV.

The J gene is TRBJ1-5, the V gene TRBV10-1; 7 bases are shared with TRBD1. This CDR3 region has 16 residues. Germline CDR1 and CDR2: WNHNN and SYGVQD (reference sequence). V shed 3 bases, J shed 2 bases, and the junction held 7 bases outside the gene matches. In nucleotides, the CDR3 is TGCGCCAGCAGTGAAATTGACAGGGAGGGCAATCAGCCCCAGCATTTT. Amino acids: CASSEIDREGNQPQHF.

DNA of the CDR3: TGTGCCAGCTCACCGGACAGGGCAACCGGGGAGCTGTTTTTT. Encoded protein: CASSPDRATGELFF. The chain joins TRBV18 to TRBJ2-2, with 8 bases fitting TRBD1. The CDR3 contains 14 residues. Per the germline V gene, CDR1 is KGHSH and CDR2 is LQKENI. Trimming took 3 bases from V and 5 from J; bases not matched to a gene: 2.